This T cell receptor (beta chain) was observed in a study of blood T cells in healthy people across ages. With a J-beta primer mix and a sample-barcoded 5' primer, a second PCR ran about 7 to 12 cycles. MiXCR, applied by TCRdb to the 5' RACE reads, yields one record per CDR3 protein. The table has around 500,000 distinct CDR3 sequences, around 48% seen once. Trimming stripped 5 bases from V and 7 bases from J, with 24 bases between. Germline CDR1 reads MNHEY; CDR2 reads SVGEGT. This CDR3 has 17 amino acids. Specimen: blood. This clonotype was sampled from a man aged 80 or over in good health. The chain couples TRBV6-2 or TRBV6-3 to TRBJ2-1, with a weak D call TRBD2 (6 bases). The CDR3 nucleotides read TGTGCCAGCAGTCACGAACTCATGGACTATTCGAGGAATGAGCAGTTCTTC. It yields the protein CASSHELMDYSRNEQFF.